The TCR beta chain described here comes from a study of blood T cell repertoires in COVID-19. V dropped 2 bases and J dropped 2 bases, with 11 bases sitting between them. There are 14 residues in the CDR3. Germline V gives CDR1 SGHRS, CDR2 YFSETQ. Per the study methods: Reference gene primers were amplified, and this amplification served to estimate nucleated cell counts. TCRdb's table, derived via immunoSEQ multiplex PCR, lists solely in-frame clones and lacks some. V and J calls and clone size come straight from that table; D and trimming were deduced from the DNA. The repertoire holds approximately 250,000 clones, with about 88% as singletons.

Source material: PBMCs or T cells enriched from blood (not recorded which). This chain joins TRBV5-1 and TRBJ2-7, with D perhaps matching TRBD1 (5 bases). The sequence derives from a woman aged 60-75 years in a cohort exposed to, infected with or recovered from COVID-19 (not recorded which). The CDR3 coding sequence is TGCGCCAGCAGCTTATACCAGGGAACCTACGAGCAGTACTTC. Translated: CASSLYQGTYEQYF.